The next 10 T cell receptor beta chains were all read from a single sample in a study of T cell repertoires in cytomegalovirus infection (dated by TCRdb to about 2019). TCRdb shows the sequencer as Illumina HiSeq 1500. In-frame beta chains were kept once TCRdb had trimmed the public reads at Q25 with fastp and called clones with MiXCR. Every entry covers one CDR3 protein and lists the most common genes and DNA from its rows. In all, the sample holds approximately 500,000 distinct CDR3 sequences, and approximately 15% of those were seen once. The top ten constitute 24% of the sample. The sequencing sample was made of CD8+ T cells from PBMCs. These TCRs come from a human donor in good health (CMV status not recorded). Some clones in this sample may be carry-over from other donors' samples.

This clonotype was seen ten or more times. The chain has TRBV7-3 and TRBJ2-2; 8 nucleotides align to TRBD1. The CDR3 is 15 residues long. With 2 bases clipped from V and 6 bases from J, the junction kept 5 bases outside the gene matches. The germline V gene has CDR1 SGHTA and CDR2 FQGTGA. As DNA, the CDR3 is TGTGCCAGCAGCTTAGGGGCAGGGGGCTCCGGGGAGCTGTTTTTT. Its protein product is CASSLGAGGSGELFF. Full variable domain (rest looked up from reference TRBV7-3 and TRBJ2-2): GAGVSQTPSNKVTEKGKYVELRCDPISGHTALYWYRQSLGQGPEFLIYFQGTGAADDSGLPNDRFFAVRPEGSVSTLKIQRTERGDSAVYLCASSLGAGGSGELFFGEGSRLTVL.

This sequence joins TRBV6-6 and TRBJ2-1, with 7 bases aligning to TRBD2. The length of the CDR3 is 14 residues. CDR1 is MNHNY, CDR2 SVGAGI, per germline (reference sequence). J lost 6 bases, V lost 2 bases, and 4 bases had no gene match. The DNA of the CDR3 is TGTGCCAGCAGTTACGGGGGGGAGTGCAATGAGCAGTTCTTC. Its protein is CASSYGGECNEQFF.

V usage is TRBV7-7 and J usage is TRBJ1-4; D unclear. Germline values: CDR1 SSHAT, CDR2 FNYEAQ (reference sequence). This CDR3 spans 14 amino acids. CDR3 bases: TGTACTAGCAGCTCGACACCGTCTAATGAAAAACTGTTTTTT. Protein product: CTSSSTPSNEKLFF.

The chain carries TRBV3-1 and TRBJ2-5; D call uncertain. Trimming cost V 2 bases and J 1 base, with 8 bases left between them. CDR1 is LGHDT, CDR2 YNNKEL, per germline (reference sequence). This CDR3 spans 14 amino acids. CDR3 amino acids: CASSQSGLQETQYF. In DNA form, the CDR3 reads TGTGCCAGCAGCCAATCTGGGCTCCAAGAGACCCAGTACTTC.

This clonotype showed up many times. The chain carries TRBV27 and TRBJ2-3; D not resolved. This CDR3 region has 15 residues. With 4 bases removed from V and 0 bases from J, the gap between germline ends came to 11 bases. Germline V CDR1 and CDR2: MNHEY, SMNVEV (reference sequence). Here the CDR3 DNA reads TGTGCCAGCAGTTCCGACCAAATTAGCACAGATACGCAGTATTTT. This gives the protein CASSSDQISTDTQYF.

This clonotype was observed a handful of times. V and J are TRBV4-1 and TRBJ1-1, with D unclear. The V end was cut by 2 bases, the J end by 9 bases, with 10 bases between. The CDR3 loop spans 12 amino acids. The V gene's germline CDR1 is MGHRA and CDR2 YSYEKL. The CDR3 DNA is TGCGCCAGCAGCCAACATTCAGATAAAGCTTTCTTT. Its translation: CASSQHSDKAFF.

This clonotype appeared a few times. This rearrangement joins TRBV10-2 to TRBJ2-3, with 8 positions matching TRBD1. Germline V gives CDR1 WSHSY, CDR2 SAAADI. Germline trimming cut 2 bases from V and 3 bases from J; bases unmatched to any gene: 10. The CDR3 is made up of 17 amino acids. CDR3 DNA sequence: TGCGCCAGCAGTGAGAGTGGACAGGGAAGTGGGACAGATACGCAGTATTTT. This encodes CASSESGQGSGTDTQYF.

The chain recombines TRBV10-3 with TRBJ1-1, with D hard to call. Germline CDR1 ENHRY, CDR2 SYGVKD. This CDR3 is built from 12 residues. V gave up 0 bases and J gave up 6 bases, with 5 bases separating them. CDR3 in DNA: TGTGCCATCAGTGAGTCGAAAGCTGAAGCTTTCTTT. Translated, it gives CAISESKAEAFF.

The chain joins TRBV5-6 to TRBJ1-2; D is ambiguous. The germline V gene has CDR1 SGHDT and CDR2 YYEEEE. The CDR3 has 17 residues. V was pared by 0 bases and J by 4 bases, with 19 bases between. This CDR3 reads CASSLVPPLGTTYGYTF. The CDR3 bases are TGTGCCAGCAGCTTGGTTCCGCCGTTGGGAACCACCTATGGCTACACCTTC.

This clonotype was recorded at least ten times. The rearrangement joins TRBV7-9 to TRBJ2-1, with D unresolved. V lost 11 bases to trimming and J lost 6 bases, with 11 bases between them. This CDR3 contains 11 residues. From germline, CDR1 is SEHNR and CDR2 FQNEAQ (reference sequence). The CDR3 region is CAGRLLNEQFF. CDR3 bases: TGTGCCGGCCGATTACTCAATGAGCAGTTCTTC.